The subject of this entry is one TCR beta chain. Its antigen is unidentified. Measured with immunoSEQ multiplex PCR; TCRdb has only the in-frame clones, and not every one. The sample holds about 590,000 clones; around 95% are singletons and the top ten take 0.11%. Naive CD8 cells were CD45RO-negative, positively selected for CCR7, excluding terminally differentiated effector memory CD45RA+ cells. The data are from a study of shared clonotypes between healthy human individuals. Whole-study results and caveats: When naive CD4 clonotypes were compared across a handful of donors, roughly 4.9% were shared.

Sequenced material: naive CD8+ T cells sorted from blood. This TCR derives from a woman in her 30s in good health.

In DNA form, the CDR3 reads TGTGCCAGCAGCTTAGGGTCAGATACGCAGTATTTT. Amino acids: CASSLGSDTQYF. V is TRBV11-3 and J is TRBJ2-3; D is unresolved. Trimming removed 1 base at V and 4 bases at J, with 3 bases between. Germline CDR1 SGHNT, CDR2 YENEEA. This CDR3 region has 12 residues.